These 20 T cell receptor beta chains were all obtained from the same sample, sequenced in a study of blood T cells in healthy people across ages. PCR was performed a second time for roughly 7 to 11 cycles using a sample-barcoded 5' primer and a J-beta primer mix. From the 5' RACE reads, TCRdb called clonotypes with MiXCR, one entry per CDR3 protein. This table holds approximately 770,000 distinct CDR3 sequences, about 62% found once. The sequenced sample consisted of blood. The receptors here all came from a man aged 30 to 39 in good health.

The rearrangement links TRBV20-1 to TRBJ1-2, with no clear D. Between the trimmed V and J ends, which lost 3 bases and 1 base, there was a span of 9 bases. Germline V gives CDR1 DFQATT, CDR2 SNEGSKA (reference sequence). The CDR3 runs to 13 residues. In nucleotides, the CDR3 is TGCAGTGCTAGGATGGCAGTTAACTATGGCTACACCTTC. Encoded protein: CSARMAVNYGYTF.

This chain connects TRBV20-1 to TRBJ1-2, with 10 bases matching TRBD1. This CDR3 spans 13 amino acids. V shed 5 bases and J 4 bases; nucleotides not matched to a gene: 4. Germline V gene sequence: CDR1 DFQATT, CDR2 SNEGSKA (reference sequence). CDR3 loop: CSAFRDRGYGYTF. CDR3 DNA: TGCAGTGCTTTCCGGGACAGGGGCTATGGCTACACCTTC.

The genes are TRBV29-1 and TRBJ2-3; 9 nucleotides align to TRBD1. Trimming at V came to 7 bases and at J to 5 bases, leaving 10 bases not matched to a gene. This CDR3 has 14 residues. Germline values: CDR1 SQVTM, CDR2 ANQGSEA. The CDR3 DNA follows: TGCAGCGCCACTACAGGGGGCGGTAGAGATACGCAGTATTTT. It encodes CSATTGGGRDTQYF.

This clonotype was seen a handful of times. V and J are TRBV12-3 or TRBV12-4 and TRBJ1-2, with TRBD1 matching 7 bases. The CDR3 sequence is 15 residues long. Losses at the gene ends were 0 bases for V and 11 bases for J; bases not matched to a gene: 12. CDR3 bases: TGTGCCAGCAGTTTAGCGCTAACAGGGGAGGCCGATTACACCTTC. Translating it yields CASSLALTGEADYTF.

This clonotype was recorded at least ten times. The rearrangement uses TRBV29-1 and TRBJ2-5; TRBD1 is a possible D gene (5 bases). The germline V and J ends were trimmed by 6 bases and 2 bases, with 10 bases remaining between them. The CDR3 has 12 amino acids. Germline V gives CDR1 SQVTM, CDR2 ANQGSEA. This CDR3 reads CSVTDSQETQYF. The CDR3, as DNA: TGCAGCGTAACTGACAGTCAAGAGACCCAGTACTTC.

This sequence joins TRBV11-2 and TRBJ1-1; D ambiguous. Trimming cost V 4 bases and J 6 bases, with 9 bases left between them. Looked up from germline, CDR1 is SGHAT and CDR2 is FQNNGV. There are 12 residues in the CDR3. CDR3 DNA sequence: TGTGCCAGCAGCTGGGGTATCTCTGAAGCTTTCTTT. It yields the protein CASSWGISEAFF.

The rearrangement uses TRBV20-1 and TRBJ2-3, with 9 nucleotides matching TRBD2. Germline trimming cut 5 bases from V and 3 bases from J; bases unmatched to any gene: 12. The germline CDR1 and CDR2 sequences are DFQATT and SNEGSKA (reference sequence). This CDR3 contains 16 residues. The DNA for the CDR3 is TGCAGTGCTGGAAGTAGGCGGGGGGGCAAGACAGATACGCAGTATTTT. It codes for CSAGSRRGGKTDTQYF.

This clonotype has more than one count but fewer than ten. J is TRBJ1-1 and V is TRBV28; 8 bases agree with TRBD1. The CDR3 spans 15 residues. Germline-derived CDR1 and CDR2 are MDHEN and SYDVKM. Trimming removed 4 bases from V and 5 bases from J; junction bases left unmatched: 9. CDR3 loop: CASSSPGGAGTEAFF. In DNA, the CDR3 is TGTGCCAGCAGTTCCCCAGGGGGCGCGGGTACTGAAGCTTTCTTT.

The genes are TRBV6-2 or TRBV6-3 and TRBJ2-6; maybe TRBD2 (5 bases). CDR3 size: 15 residues. Trimming shortened V by 7 bases and J by 4 bases, and 14 bases separated the two germline ends. CDR1 and CDR2 (germline): MNHEY, SVGEGT. The DNA of the CDR3 is TGTGCCAGCATTGAAACGGGATTCGGGGCCAACGTCCTGACTTTC. Protein: CASIETGFGANVLTF.

The chain has TRBV28 and TRBJ2-1; D not resolved. Trimming stripped 4 bases from V and 15 bases from J, with 13 bases between. Germline V gene lookup returns CDR1 MDHEN and CDR2 SYDVKM. CDR3 length: 11 residues. The CDR3 DNA sequence: TGTGCCAGCAGTTCAACTACTATGCGGTTCTTC. The encoded protein is CASSSTTMRFF. Using reference TRBV28 and TRBJ2-1 for the parts outside the CDR3, the full variable domain is DVKVTQSSRYLVKRTGEKVFLECVQDMDHENMFWYRQDPGLGLRLIYFSYDVKMKEKGDIPEGYSVSREKKERFSLILESASTNQTSMYLCASSSTTMRFFGPGTRLTVL.

The CDR3 nucleotides read TGCAGTGCTAGAGATATTGGAACTGAAGCTTTCTTT. This encodes CSARDIGTEAFF. This sequence joins TRBV20-1 and TRBJ1-1; D not certain. The length of the CDR3 is 12 residues. From germline, CDR1 is DFQATT and CDR2 SNEGSKA (reference sequence). The ends were cut back, 0 bases at V and 5 bases at J, with 7 bases in the middle.

This chain joins TRBV7-2 and TRBJ2-3; D not certain. The CDR3 sequence is 13 residues long. Germline loops: CDR1 SGHTA, CDR2 FQGNSA. Trimming stripped 5 bases from V and 6 bases from J, with 12 bases between. The CDR3 spells CASSPHPGDTQYF. Written as DNA, the CDR3 is TGTGCCAGCAGCCCTCACCCCGGGGATACGCAGTATTTT.

This rearrangement joins TRBV28 to TRBJ2-1; 7 bases are shared with TRBD1. Germline V lookup: CDR1 MDHEN, CDR2 SYDVKM. Trimming took 5 bases from V and 10 from J; bases not matched to a gene: 14. The CDR3 has 15 residues. The CDR3 sequence is CASSPRTQGGYEQFF. For the CDR3, the DNA is TGTGCCAGCAGTCCCCGGACGCAAGGGGGCTACGAGCAGTTCTTC.

The J gene is TRBJ1-2, the V gene TRBV12-3 or TRBV12-4; the D gene is possibly TRBD1 (6 bases). The CDR3 is 14 residues long. Trimming shortened V by 5 bases and J by 4 bases, and 14 bases separated the two germline ends. The CDR3 DNA reads TGTGCCAGCAGTACCCAGGACAGCGTCTATGGCTACACCTTC. Translated, it gives CASSTQDSVYGYTF.

This chain connects TRBV20-1 to TRBJ2-3; 10 positions match TRBD2. CDR3 size: 14 residues. Trimming at V came to 6 bases and at J to 0 bases, leaving 3 bases not matched to a gene. Germline V gene sequence: CDR1 DFQATT, CDR2 SNEGSKA (reference sequence). DNA of the CDR3: TGCAGTGCATTTAGCGGGGGGAGCACAGATACGCAGTATTTT. Translated: CSAFSGGSTDTQYF.

This clonotype was observed a handful of times. The chain joins TRBV6-8 to TRBJ2-7, with D perhaps TRBD1 (6 bases). Germline V gene lookup returns CDR1 MNHGY and CDR2 SAAAGT. Trimming stripped 6 bases from V and 2 bases from J, with 14 bases between. The CDR3 has 14 residues. The CDR3 loop is CASSRGRTAYEQYF. CDR3 sequence (DNA): TGTGCCAGCAGCAGGGGCCGGACGGCCTACGAGCAGTACTTC.

This chain uses TRBV9 with TRBJ2-3; weak D call: TRBD2 (7 bases). This CDR3 has 15 residues. Looked up from germline, CDR1 is SGDLS and CDR2 is YYNGEE. The ends were cut back, 4 bases at V and 6 bases at J, with 18 bases in the middle. In DNA, the CDR3 is TGTGCCAGCAGCCCCTCAGGGGAGGGGTTTGATACGCAGTATTTT. It yields the protein CASSPSGEGFDTQYF.

J is TRBJ1-2 and V is TRBV10-2; tentative D call: TRBD1 (5 bases). Trimming left V 2 bases short and J 0 bases short, with 13 bases between. The CDR3 sequence is 16 residues long. Germline loops: CDR1 WSHSY, CDR2 SAAADI. The CDR3 nucleotides read TGCGCCAGCAGTGAGGACGAGGGGTCAGCTAACTATGGCTACACCTTC. Translating gives CASSEDEGSANYGYTF.

This clonotype was counted at least ten times. The chain joins TRBV28 to TRBJ2-7, with 9 bases aligning to TRBD2. V trimming: 5 bases; J trimming: 4 bases; junction bases outside the gene matches: 12. Per germline, CDR1 MDHEN and CDR2 SYDVKM. The CDR3 has 16 residues. The CDR3 DNA sequence: TGTGCCAGCAGTGGCCCCGGAGCGGGAGGATGGTACGAGCAGTACTTC. Its translation: CASSGPGAGGWYEQYF.

The chain links TRBV20-1 to TRBJ1-1; 8 positions match TRBD1. Germline values: CDR1 DFQATT, CDR2 SNEGSKA (reference sequence). This CDR3 has 16 residues. V shed 3 bases, J shed 0 bases, and the junction held 9 bases outside the gene matches. The DNA for the CDR3 is TGCAGTGCTAGGGCGGGTTACAGGGGGTTGAACACTGAAGCTTTCTTT. The encoded protein is CSARAGYRGLNTEAFF.